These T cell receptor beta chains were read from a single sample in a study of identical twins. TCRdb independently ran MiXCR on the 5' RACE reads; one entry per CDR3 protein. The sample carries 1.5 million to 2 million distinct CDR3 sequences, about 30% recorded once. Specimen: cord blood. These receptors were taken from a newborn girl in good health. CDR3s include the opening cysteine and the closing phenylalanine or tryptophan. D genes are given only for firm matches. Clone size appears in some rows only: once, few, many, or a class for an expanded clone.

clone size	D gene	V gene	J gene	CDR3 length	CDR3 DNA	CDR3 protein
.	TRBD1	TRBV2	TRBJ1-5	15	TGTGCCAGCGCGGCCCGGACAGGGATGATCCAGCCCCAGCATTTT	CASAARTGMIQPQHF
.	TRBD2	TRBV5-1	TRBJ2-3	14	TGCGCCAGCAGCTTCGGGGGGGCCTTAGATACGCAGTATTTT	CASSFGGALDTQYF
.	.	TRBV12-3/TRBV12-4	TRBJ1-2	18	TGTGCCAGCAGTTCCAAGTATCCCCGACGCCGATTTGACTATGGCTACACCTTC	CASSSKYPRRRFDYGYTF
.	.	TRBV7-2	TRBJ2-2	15	TGTGCCAGCAGCTTAGGTGGGACCCCTACCGGGGAGCTGTTTTTT	CASSLGGTPTGELFF
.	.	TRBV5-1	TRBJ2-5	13	TGCGCCAGCAGGTTGAGGGACTTGGAGACCCAGTACTTC	CASRLRDLETQYF
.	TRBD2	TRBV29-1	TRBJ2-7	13	TGCAGCGTTGTGGATGGGGGGGACTACGAGCAGTACTTC	CSVVDGGDYEQYF
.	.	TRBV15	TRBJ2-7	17	TGTGCCACCAGCAGGGAGCCGCGGAACAGGCTATCCTACGAGCAGTACTTC	CATSREPRNRLSYEQYF
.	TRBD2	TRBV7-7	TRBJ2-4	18	TGTGCCAGCAGCTTAGCACGGGGGGGCCGATTCCCCAAAAACATTCAGTACTTC	CASSLARGGRFPKNIQYF
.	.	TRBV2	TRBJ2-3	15	TGTGCCAGCGCGATGCCAGGGATCCACACAGATACGCAGTATTTT	CASAMPGIHTDTQYF
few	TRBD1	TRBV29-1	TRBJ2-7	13	TGCAGCATCCGGACAGGGGCCCTTTACGAGCAGTACTTC	CSIRTGALYEQYF
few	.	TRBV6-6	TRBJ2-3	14	TGTGCCAGCAGAGGCTCTAGTGGAGCAGATACGCAGTATTTT	CASRGSSGADTQYF
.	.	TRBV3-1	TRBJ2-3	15	TGTGCCAGCAGCCAAGAAAGGCTAATCACAGATACGCAGTATTTT	CASSQERLITDTQYF
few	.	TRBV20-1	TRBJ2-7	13	TGCAGTGCTGTCCGGGACCCCGCCTACGAGCAGTACTTC	CSAVRDPAYEQYF
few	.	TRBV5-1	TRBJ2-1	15	TGCGCCAGCAATCTGACTCCCGGCTCCTACAATGAGCAGTTCTTC	CASNLTPGSYNEQFF
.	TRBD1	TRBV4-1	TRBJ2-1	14	TGCGCCAGCAGCCCAAGGGACAGGGGTTTTGAGCAGTTCTTC	CASSPRDRGFEQFF
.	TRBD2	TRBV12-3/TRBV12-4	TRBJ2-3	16	TGTGCCAGCAGTTTAGGAGTACTAGCGGGCACAGATACGCAGTATTTT	CASSLGVLAGTDTQYF
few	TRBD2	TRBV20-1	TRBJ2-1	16	TGCAGTGCTAGAGCCTATTCTACGGGGGGGCTCAATGAGCAGTTCTTC	CSARAYSTGGLNEQFF
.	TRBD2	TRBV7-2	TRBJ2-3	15	TGTGCCAGCAGCTTTAGCGGGGGGAGCACAGATACGCAGTATTTT	CASSFSGGSTDTQYF
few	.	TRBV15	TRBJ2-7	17	TGTGCCACCAGCAGAGGTTCAGGAGGCCCGAGCTCCTACGAGCAGTACTTC	CATSRGSGGPSSYEQYF
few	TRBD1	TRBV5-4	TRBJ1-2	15	TGTGCCAGCAGCTTCGGGGGACAGGGCGACTATGGCTACACCTTC	CASSFGGQGDYGYTF
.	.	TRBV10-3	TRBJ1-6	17	TGTGCCATCAGTGAGCCGAGCGGGGGGGGACTGGAGTCACCCCTCCACTTT	CAISEPSGGGLESPLHF
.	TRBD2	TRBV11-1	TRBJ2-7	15	TGTGCCAGCCGACTAGCGGGAGGGATCTCCTACGAGCAGTACTTC	CASRLAGGISYEQYF
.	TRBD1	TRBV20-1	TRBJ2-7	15	TGCAGTGCTAGAGGTCTTATGGGACAGGGCCACGAGCAGTACTTC	CSARGLMGQGHEQYF
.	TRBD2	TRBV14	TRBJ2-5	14	TGTGCCAGCAGCCAAGCGGGCGGGAGTAAGACCCAGTACTTC	CASSQAGGSKTQYF
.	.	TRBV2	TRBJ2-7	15	TGTGCCAGCAGTGAACAGGGGCTAGCTAGCAATGAGCAGTACTTC	CASSEQGLASNEQYF
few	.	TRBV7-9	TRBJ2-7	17	TGTGCCAGCAGCCCGGGAAGGCGGGGGCAGAGCTCCTACGAGCAGTACTTC	CASSPGRRGQSSYEQYF
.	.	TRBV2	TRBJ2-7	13	TGTGCCAGCAGTGAGGATCCGTCGTACGAGCGGTACTTC	CASSEDPSYERYF
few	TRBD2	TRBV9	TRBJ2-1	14	TGTGCCAGCAGCGTAATAGCGGGGGGGCTTGAGCAGTTCTTC	CASSVIAGGLEQFF
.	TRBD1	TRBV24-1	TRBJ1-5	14	TGTGCCACCAGTCAGGGGGGCGGAGGACAGCCCCAGCATTTT	CATSQGGGGQPQHF
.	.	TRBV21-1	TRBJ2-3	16	TGTGCCAGCAGCAAACCCCCAAGCGGGGGCCCAGATACGCAGTATTTT	CASSKPPSGGPDTQYF
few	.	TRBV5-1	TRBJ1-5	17	TGCGCCAGCAGCTTGGCCCCCAGGGCTGATAGCAATCAGCCCCAGCATTTT	CASSLAPRADSNQPQHF
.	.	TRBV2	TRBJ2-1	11	TGTGCCAGCAGGGTAGAGGGGGAGCAGTTCTTC	CASRVEGEQFF
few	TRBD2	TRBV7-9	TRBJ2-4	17	TGTGCCAGCAGCTTAGACCCCGGGGGGACTACCCTGGGTGAGCAGTACTTC	CASSLDPGGTTLGEQYF
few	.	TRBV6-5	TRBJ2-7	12	TGTGCCAGCAGTCCTAGGTCCCACGAGCAGTACTTC	CASSPRSHEQYF
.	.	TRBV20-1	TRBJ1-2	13	TGCAGTGCTAGTCGGACGGCAAGGGGGAGCTACACCTTC	CSASRTARGSYTF
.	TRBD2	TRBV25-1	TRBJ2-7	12	TGTGCCAGCAGTGAAACAGCGGGGGAGCAGTACTTC	CASSETAGEQYF
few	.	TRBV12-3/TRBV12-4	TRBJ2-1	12	TGTGCCAGCAGTTTTCTAAGACGTGAGCAGTTCTTC	CASSFLRREQFF
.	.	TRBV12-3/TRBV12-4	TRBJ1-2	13	TGTGCCAGCAGGCCGCCAGGGTTCAGTGGCTACACCTTC	CASRPPGFSGYTF
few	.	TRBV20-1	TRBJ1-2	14	TGCAGTGCTAGTCCTCAAGGGGCCATCTATGGCTACACCTTC	CSASPQGAIYGYTF
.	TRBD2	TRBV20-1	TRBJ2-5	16	TGCAGTGCTGTCCCGGGACTAGCCCTCTTTAGCGAGACCCAGTACTTC	CSAVPGLALFSETQYF
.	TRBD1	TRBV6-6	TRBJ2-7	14	TGTGCCGGAGACCCCGGACAGGGGTCCTACGAGCAGTACTTC	CAGDPGQGSYEQYF
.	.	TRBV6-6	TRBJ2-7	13	TGTGCCAGCATTTCGACTATCTCCTACGAGCAGTACTTC	CASISTISYEQYF
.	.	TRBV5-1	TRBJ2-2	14	TGCGCCAGCAGCTTGGACAGACTCACCGGGGAGCTGTTTTTT	CASSLDRLTGELFF
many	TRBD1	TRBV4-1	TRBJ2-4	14	TGCGCCAGCAGCCCCTGGACAGGGAAAAACATTCAGTACTTC	CASSPWTGKNIQYF
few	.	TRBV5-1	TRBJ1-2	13	TGCGCCAGCAGCTTGGGACAGGAGGAGGGCTACACCTTC	CASSLGQEEGYTF
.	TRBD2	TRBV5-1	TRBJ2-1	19	TGCGCCAGCAGCAATCCGGGACTAGCGGGAGGGGGATCCTACAATGAGCAGTTCTTC	CASSNPGLAGGGSYNEQFF
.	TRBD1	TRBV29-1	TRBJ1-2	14	TGCAGCGTTAACCCCCTGACAGGGTATAGTGGCTACACCTTC	CSVNPLTGYSGYTF